This TCR beta chain was sequenced during a study of T-cell reconstitution after alpha-beta-depleted transplantation in children. In germline, CDR1 is SGHRS, CDR2 YFSETQ. From its first to its last residue, the CDR3 has 16 amino acids. Unique molecular identifiers were incorporated during preparation of the TCRbeta library. TCRdb redid the calling of the PCR reads with MiXCR, one entry per CDR3 protein. The sample carries approximately 220,000 distinct CDR3 sequences, approximately 17% recorded once. This clonotype was picked up many times. Because the CDR3's place on the DNA is in doubt, the DNA is left out and the CDR3 is given as listed by TCRdb.

The sample consisted of PBMCs, mostly from graft donor cells, taken 360 days after TCRalphabeta/CD19-depleted stem cell transplant. V gene TRBV5-1 combines with J gene TRBJ1-4; the table's TRBD1 call for D was not verified on the DNA. The receptor was derived from a male patient aged 2 to 9 who had a stem cell transplant for acute lymphoblastic leukemia, so the T cells may come from the graft donor. The CDR3: CASSSSGRGGNEKLFF.